This is a list of T cell receptor beta chains from one sample in a study of low-dose radiotherapy and immunotherapy resistance in tumors. Each CDR3 protein is one row after TCRdb ran MiXCR on the reads. The sample consists of around 99,000 distinct CDR3 sequences, under 9.5% of them appearing once. Source: PBMCs, taken before treatment. Every receptor here comes from a male donor with prostate cancer. CDR3s include the opening cysteine and the closing phenylalanine or tryptophan. The order of the fields is V gene, clone size, J gene, D gene, CDR3 protein, CDR3 DNA. D genes are given only for firm matches. Where a row states a size, it is once, few, many or the class of an expanded clone; other rows omit it.

v_gene: TRBV15
abundance: many
j_gene: TRBJ2-4
d_gene: .
CDR3aa: CATSIPDSGIQYF
CDR3nt: TGTGCCACCAGCATACCGGATTCGGGCATTCAGTACTTC

v_gene: TRBV5-3
abundance: many
j_gene: TRBJ1-1
d_gene: .
CDR3aa: CASSWGGMNTEAFF
CDR3nt: TGTGCCAGCAGCTGGGGGGGCATGAACACTGAAGCTTTCTTT

v_gene: TRBV5-4
abundance: many
j_gene: TRBJ2-1
d_gene: .
CDR3aa: CASSLAGVSSYNEQFF
CDR3nt: TGTGCCAGCAGCTTGGCCGGGGTGAGCTCCTACAATGAGCAGTTCTTC

v_gene: TRBV7-9
abundance: .
j_gene: TRBJ2-7
d_gene: .
CDR3aa: CASSFQQENEQYF
CDR3nt: TGTGCCAGCAGCTTTCAACAGGAAAACGAGCAGTACTTC

v_gene: TRBV20-1
abundance: many
j_gene: TRBJ2-7
d_gene: .
CDR3aa: CSASEDYEQYF
CDR3nt: TGCAGTGCTAGCGAGGACTACGAGCAGTACTTC

v_gene: TRBV20-1
abundance: many
j_gene: TRBJ2-5
d_gene: TRBD2
CDR3aa: CSAPVLGGKTQYF
CDR3nt: TGCAGTGCCCCGGTTCTGGGGGGGAAGACCCAGTACTTC

v_gene: TRBV27
abundance: many
j_gene: TRBJ2-7
d_gene: .
CDR3aa: CASRWDGEYEQYF
CDR3nt: TGTGCCAGCAGATGGGACGGAGAATACGAGCAGTACTTC

v_gene: TRBV6-5
abundance: .
j_gene: TRBJ2-7
d_gene: TRBD1
CDR3aa: CASRRTGGAYEQYF
CDR3nt: TGTGCCAGCAGACGGACAGGGGGCGCCTACGAGCAGTACTTC

v_gene: TRBV11-1
abundance: many
j_gene: TRBJ2-1
d_gene: TRBD2
CDR3aa: CASSTLAGVSYNEQFF
CDR3nt: TGTGCCAGCAGCACTCTAGCGGGAGTATCCTACAATGAGCAGTTCTTC

v_gene: TRBV28
abundance: many
j_gene: TRBJ1-4
d_gene: .
CDR3aa: CASSSTGQNGNEKLFF
CDR3nt: TGTGCCAGCAGCTCAACAGGGCAAAACGGGAATGAAAAACTGTTTTTT

v_gene: TRBV21-1
abundance: many
j_gene: TRBJ1-2
d_gene: .
CDR3aa: CASNQTANYGYTF
CDR3nt: TGTGCCAGCAACCAGACAGCTAACTATGGCTACACCTTC

v_gene: TRBV19
abundance: few
j_gene: TRBJ2-2
d_gene: .
CDR3aa: CASSSWAEGELFF
CDR3nt: TGTGCCAGTAGTTCGTGGGCCGAGGGGGAGCTGTTTTTT

v_gene: TRBV11-2
abundance: many
j_gene: TRBJ2-1
d_gene: .
CDR3aa: CASSRSNNEQFF
CDR3nt: TGTGCCAGCAGCCGGTCTAACAATGAGCAGTTCTTC

v_gene: TRBV9
abundance: many
j_gene: TRBJ1-1
d_gene: .
CDR3aa: CASSVNTVNTEAFF
CDR3nt: TGTGCCAGCAGCGTAAACACTGTGAACACTGAAGCTTTCTTT

v_gene: TRBV4-3
abundance: .
j_gene: TRBJ2-7
d_gene: .
CDR3aa: CASSQVREREQYF
CDR3nt: TGCGCCAGCAGCCAAGTCCGGGAGAGGGAGCAGTACTTC

v_gene: TRBV27
abundance: .
j_gene: TRBJ1-2
d_gene: TRBD1
CDR3aa: CASSSRQGFYGYTF
CDR3nt: TGTGCCAGCAGTTCCCGACAGGGGTTCTATGGCTACACCTTC

v_gene: TRBV7-2
abundance: many
j_gene: TRBJ2-3
d_gene: .
CDR3aa: CASSSQGAQYF
CDR3nt: TGTGCCAGCAGCTCTCAGGGTGCGCAGTATTTT

v_gene: TRBV6-2/TRBV6-3
abundance: many
j_gene: TRBJ2-3
d_gene: TRBD2
CDR3aa: CASSFRTSADTQYF
CDR3nt: TGTGCCAGCAGTTTCAGGACTAGCGCAGATACGCAGTATTTT

v_gene: TRBV12-3/TRBV12-4
abundance: .
j_gene: TRBJ1-5
d_gene: .
CDR3aa: CASSLAGGNQPQHF
CDR3nt: TGTGCCAGCAGTTTAGCGGGTGGGAATCAGCCCCAGCATTTT

v_gene: TRBV7-2
abundance: many
j_gene: TRBJ2-7
d_gene: TRBD2
CDR3aa: CASSHPAGGLFEQYF
CDR3nt: TGTGCCAGCAGTCACCCAGCGGGAGGGCTATTCGAGCAGTACTTC

v_gene: TRBV6-6
abundance: many
j_gene: TRBJ2-7
d_gene: .
CDR3aa: CASRERNEQYF
CDR3nt: TGTGCCAGCAGAGAACGGAACGAGCAGTACTTC

v_gene: TRBV6-6
abundance: many
j_gene: TRBJ1-4
d_gene: .
CDR3aa: CASRFQQGGNEKLFF
CDR3nt: TGTGCCAGCAGGTTTCAACAGGGTGGTAATGAAAAACTGTTTTTT

v_gene: TRBV6-2/TRBV6-3
abundance: many
j_gene: TRBJ2-7
d_gene: TRBD1
CDR3aa: CASIPTGPSYEQYF
CDR3nt: TGTGCCAGCATCCCGACAGGGCCCTCCTACGAGCAGTACTTC

v_gene: TRBV20-1
abundance: many
j_gene: TRBJ2-1
d_gene: .
CDR3aa: CSARPTLGRENYNEQFF
CDR3nt: TGCAGTGCTAGACCGACCCTGGGGCGGGAAAACTACAATGAGCAGTTCTTC

v_gene: TRBV29-1
abundance: many
j_gene: TRBJ1-2
d_gene: .
CDR3aa: CSVVGADQGGYTF
CDR3nt: TGCAGCGTTGTGGGGGCTGATCAGGGTGGCTACACCTTC

v_gene: TRBV5-4
abundance: many
j_gene: TRBJ2-5
d_gene: .
CDR3aa: CASSRVPQETQYF
CDR3nt: TGTGCCAGCAGCCGAGTTCCCCAAGAGACCCAGTACTTC

v_gene: TRBV2
abundance: many
j_gene: TRBJ2-1
d_gene: .
CDR3aa: CAGAPEDSYNEQFF
CDR3nt: TGTGCCGGGGCCCCCGAGGACTCTTACAATGAGCAGTTCTTC

v_gene: TRBV10-3
abundance: .
j_gene: TRBJ2-2
d_gene: TRBD1
CDR3aa: CTISYTGGPNTGELFF
CDR3nt: TGTACCATCAGTTATACAGGGGGCCCGAACACCGGGGAGCTGTTTTTT

v_gene: TRBV6-5
abundance: many
j_gene: TRBJ2-7
d_gene: TRBD2
CDR3aa: CASSYARTSGPNSYEQYF
CDR3nt: TGTGCCAGCAGTTACGCCCGGACTAGCGGGCCTAACTCCTACGAGCAGTACTTC

v_gene: TRBV19
abundance: many
j_gene: TRBJ1-5
d_gene: .
CDR3aa: CASSLRETHQPQHF
CDR3nt: TGTGCCAGTAGTCTACGGGAGACCCATCAGCCCCAGCATTTT

v_gene: TRBV20-1
abundance: many
j_gene: TRBJ2-1
d_gene: .
CDR3aa: CSARGSQGAGEQFF
CDR3nt: TGCAGTGCTAGAGGCTCCCAGGGTGCCGGTGAGCAGTTCTTC

v_gene: TRBV28
abundance: many
j_gene: TRBJ2-1
d_gene: TRBD2
CDR3aa: CASTGRLWDEQFF
CDR3nt: TGTGCCAGCACCGGGAGGTTATGGGATGAGCAGTTCTTC

v_gene: TRBV28
abundance: many
j_gene: TRBJ2-1
d_gene: .
CDR3aa: CASSPIPGRGEQFF
CDR3nt: TGTGCCAGCAGTCCCATCCCTGGCCGAGGTGAGCAGTTCTTC

v_gene: TRBV28
abundance: many
j_gene: TRBJ2-7
d_gene: .
CDR3aa: CATTGWDYEQYF
CDR3nt: TGTGCCACCACCGGGTGGGACTACGAGCAGTACTTC

v_gene: TRBV27
abundance: .
j_gene: TRBJ2-1
d_gene: TRBD1
CDR3aa: CASSRRDRGLSYNEQFF
CDR3nt: TGTGCCAGCAGTCGAAGGGACAGGGGCCTTTCCTACAATGAGCAGTTCTTC

v_gene: TRBV12-3/TRBV12-4
abundance: many
j_gene: TRBJ2-1
d_gene: TRBD2
CDR3aa: CASSEGSGRWNEQFF
CDR3nt: TGTGCCAGCAGTGAAGGTAGCGGGAGATGGAATGAGCAGTTCTTC

v_gene: TRBV6-1
abundance: many
j_gene: TRBJ2-3
d_gene: TRBD2
CDR3aa: CASSESPLAGVTDTQYF
CDR3nt: TGTGCCAGCAGTGAATCGCCGCTAGCGGGAGTTACAGATACGCAGTATTTT

v_gene: TRBV11-2
abundance: many
j_gene: TRBJ2-2
d_gene: TRBD2
CDR3aa: CASKLAGGGNTGELFF
CDR3nt: TGTGCCAGCAAATTAGCGGGAGGAGGGAACACCGGGGAGCTGTTTTTT

v_gene: TRBV11-3
abundance: many
j_gene: TRBJ2-7
d_gene: .
CDR3aa: CASSFYQGGEQYF
CDR3nt: TGTGCCAGCAGCTTCTACCAGGGCGGGGAGCAGTACTTC

v_gene: TRBV20-1
abundance: many
j_gene: TRBJ1-5
d_gene: .
CDR3aa: CSARDRVQVYQPQHF
CDR3nt: TGCAGTGCCAGGGACCGAGTACAGGTGTATCAGCCCCAGCATTTT

v_gene: TRBV6-2/TRBV6-3
abundance: many
j_gene: TRBJ2-2
d_gene: .
CDR3aa: CASRDSTGELFF
CDR3nt: TGTGCCAGCAGGGACAGCACCGGGGAGCTGTTTTTT

v_gene: TRBV6-1
abundance: .
j_gene: TRBJ2-7
d_gene: .
CDR3aa: CASSYSSIAETYEQYF
CDR3nt: TGTGCCAGCAGTTACTCGTCGATAGCTGAAACCTACGAGCAGTACTTC

v_gene: TRBV18
abundance: .
j_gene: TRBJ2-2
d_gene: .
CDR3aa: CASSPALARANTGSCFF
CDR3nt: .

v_gene: TRBV20-1
abundance: many
j_gene: TRBJ2-1
d_gene: TRBD2
CDR3aa: CSARDLAGETNEQFF
CDR3nt: TGCAGTGCCCGCGACCTAGCGGGAGAAACCAATGAGCAGTTCTTC